The present T cell receptor (beta chain) was sequenced within a study of shared clonotypes between healthy human individuals. V gave up 3 bases and J gave up 4 bases, with 9 bases separating them. There are 14 residues in the CDR3. Per the germline V gene, CDR1 is MNHNS and CDR2 is SASEGT. For every subset, genomic DNA was evenly distributed across several immunoSEQ plates. Libraries were prepared by immunoSEQ multiplex PCR; TCRdb keeps only in-frame clonotypes and omits some of them. The profile shows 950,000 to 1,100,000 clones, roughly 80% of them singletons. The study drew all its donors from Caucasian adults living in Nashville, Tennessee.

The J gene is TRBJ2-2, the V gene TRBV6-1; tentatively, D is TRBD1 (6 bases). The specimen was memory CD4+ T cells sorted from blood. Described subset: CD45RA-negative fraction. This TCR derives from a man between 18 and 35 years old in good health. Here the CDR3 DNA reads TGTGCCAGCAGTGAGCAGGGGACCACCGGGGAGCTGTTTTTT. Its protein product is CASSEQGTTGELFF.